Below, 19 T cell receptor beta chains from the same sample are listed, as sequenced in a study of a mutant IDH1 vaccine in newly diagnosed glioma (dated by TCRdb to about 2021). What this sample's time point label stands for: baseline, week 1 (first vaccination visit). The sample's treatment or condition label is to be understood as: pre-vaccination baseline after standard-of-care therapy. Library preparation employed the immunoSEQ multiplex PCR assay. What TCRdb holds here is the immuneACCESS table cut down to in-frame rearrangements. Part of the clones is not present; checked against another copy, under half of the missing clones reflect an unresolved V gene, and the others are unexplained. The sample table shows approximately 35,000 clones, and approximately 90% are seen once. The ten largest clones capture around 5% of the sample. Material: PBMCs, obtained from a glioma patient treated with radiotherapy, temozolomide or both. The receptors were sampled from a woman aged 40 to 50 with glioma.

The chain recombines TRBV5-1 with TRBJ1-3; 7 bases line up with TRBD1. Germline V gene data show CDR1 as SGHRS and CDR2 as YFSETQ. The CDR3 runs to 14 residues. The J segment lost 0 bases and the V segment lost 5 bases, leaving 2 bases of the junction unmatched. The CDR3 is CASRGTASGNTIYF. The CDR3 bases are TGCGCCAGCAGGGGGACAGCCTCTGGAAACACCATATATTTT.

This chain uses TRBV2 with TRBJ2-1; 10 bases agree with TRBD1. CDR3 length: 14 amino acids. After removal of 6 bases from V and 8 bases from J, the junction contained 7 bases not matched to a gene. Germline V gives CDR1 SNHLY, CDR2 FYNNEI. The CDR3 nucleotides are TGTGCCAGCAGGCGGACAGGGGGGATCGATGAGCAGTTCTTC. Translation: CASRRTGGIDEQFF.

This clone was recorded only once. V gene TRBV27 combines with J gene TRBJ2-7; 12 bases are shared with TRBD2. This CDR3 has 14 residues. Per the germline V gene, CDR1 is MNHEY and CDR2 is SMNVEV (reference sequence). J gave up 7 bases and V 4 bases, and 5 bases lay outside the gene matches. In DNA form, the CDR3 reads TGTGCCAGCAGTTCGACTAGCGGGAGTTTGGAGCAGTACTTC. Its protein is CASSSTSGSLEQYF.

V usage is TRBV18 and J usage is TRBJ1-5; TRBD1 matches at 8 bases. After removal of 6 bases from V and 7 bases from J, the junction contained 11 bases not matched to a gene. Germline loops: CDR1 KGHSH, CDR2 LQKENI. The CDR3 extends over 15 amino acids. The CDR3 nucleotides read TGTGCCAGCTCTCCCAGCCAGGGGGCCCGGCAGCCCCAGCATTTT. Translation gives CASSPSQGARQPQHF.

CDR3 amino acids: CASSPTQGTEAFF. The CDR3 region has the DNA TGTGCCAGCTCTCCGACTCAGGGTACTGAAGCTTTCTTT. The chain uses TRBV18 and TRBJ1-1; TRBD1 might be the D (5 bases). Germline V gene lookup returns CDR1 KGHSH and CDR2 LQKENI. The CDR3 loop spans 13 amino acids. Trimming left V 6 bases short and J 5 bases short, with 13 bases between.

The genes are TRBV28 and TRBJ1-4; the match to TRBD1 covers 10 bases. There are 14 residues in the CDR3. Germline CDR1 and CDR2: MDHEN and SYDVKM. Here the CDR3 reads CVTTGGAQNEKLFF. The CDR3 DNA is TGTGTCACGACAGGGGGCGCCCAAAATGAAAAACTGTTTTTT.

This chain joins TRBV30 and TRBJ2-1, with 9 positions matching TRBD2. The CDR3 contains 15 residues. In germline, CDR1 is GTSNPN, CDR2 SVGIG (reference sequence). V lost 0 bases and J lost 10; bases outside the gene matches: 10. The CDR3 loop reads CAWSVGLAGIGEQFF. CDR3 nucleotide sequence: TGTGCCTGGAGTGTAGGGCTAGCGGGAATCGGGGAGCAGTTCTTC.

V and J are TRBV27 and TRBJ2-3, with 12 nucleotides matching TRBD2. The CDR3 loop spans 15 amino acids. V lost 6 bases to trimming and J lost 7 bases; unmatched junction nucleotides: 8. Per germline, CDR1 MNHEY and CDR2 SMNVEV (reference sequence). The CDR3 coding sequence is TGTGCCAGCAGCTCTCGACTAGCGGGGGACCATACGCAGTATTTT. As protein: CASSSRLAGDHTQYF.

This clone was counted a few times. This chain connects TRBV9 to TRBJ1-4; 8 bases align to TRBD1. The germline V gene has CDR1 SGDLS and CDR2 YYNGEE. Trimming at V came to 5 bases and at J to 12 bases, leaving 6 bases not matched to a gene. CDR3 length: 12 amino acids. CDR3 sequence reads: CASRGQTGELFF. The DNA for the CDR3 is TGTGCCAGCAGAGGTCAGACAGGGGAACTGTTTTTT. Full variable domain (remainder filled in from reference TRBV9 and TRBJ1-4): DSGVTQTPKHLITATGQRVTLRCSPRSGDLSVYWYQQSLDQGLQFLIQYYNGEERAKGNILERFSAQQFPDLHSELNLSSLELGDSALYFCASRGQTGELFFGSGTQLSVL.

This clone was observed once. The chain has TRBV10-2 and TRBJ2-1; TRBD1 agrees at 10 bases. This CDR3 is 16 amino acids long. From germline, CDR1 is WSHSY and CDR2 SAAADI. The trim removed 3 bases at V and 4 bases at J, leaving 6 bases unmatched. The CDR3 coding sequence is TGCGCCAGCAGTGATTCGGGGGACAGGGGATACAATGAGCAGTTCTTC. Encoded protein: CASSDSGDRGYNEQFF.

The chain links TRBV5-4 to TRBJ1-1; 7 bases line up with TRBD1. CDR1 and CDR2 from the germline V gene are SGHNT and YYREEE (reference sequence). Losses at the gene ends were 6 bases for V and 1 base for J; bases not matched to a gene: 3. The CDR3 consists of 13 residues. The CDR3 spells CASKGQKNTEAFF. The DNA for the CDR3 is TGTGCCAGCAAGGGACAGAAGAACACTGAAGCTTTCTTT.

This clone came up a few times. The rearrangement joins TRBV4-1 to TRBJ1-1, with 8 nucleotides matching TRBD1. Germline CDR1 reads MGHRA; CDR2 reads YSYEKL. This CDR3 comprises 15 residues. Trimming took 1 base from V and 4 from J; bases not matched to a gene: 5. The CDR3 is CASSQVVRGPTEAFF. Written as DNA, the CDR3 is TGCGCCAGCAGCCAAGTTGTCAGGGGGCCCACTGAAGCTTTCTTT.

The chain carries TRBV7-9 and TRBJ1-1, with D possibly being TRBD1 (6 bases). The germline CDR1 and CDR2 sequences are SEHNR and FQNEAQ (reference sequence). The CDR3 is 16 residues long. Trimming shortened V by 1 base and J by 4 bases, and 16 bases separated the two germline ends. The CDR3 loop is CASSLGIGGGSTEAFF. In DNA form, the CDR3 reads TGTGCCAGCAGCTTAGGGATAGGGGGAGGTAGCACTGAAGCTTTCTTT. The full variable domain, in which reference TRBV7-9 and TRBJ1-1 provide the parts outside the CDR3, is DTGVSQNPRHKITKRGQNVTFRCDPISEHNRLYWYRQTLGQGPEFLTYFQNEAQLEKSRLLSDRFSAERPKGSFSTLEIQRTEQGDSAMYLCASSLGIGGGSTEAFFGQGTRLTVV.

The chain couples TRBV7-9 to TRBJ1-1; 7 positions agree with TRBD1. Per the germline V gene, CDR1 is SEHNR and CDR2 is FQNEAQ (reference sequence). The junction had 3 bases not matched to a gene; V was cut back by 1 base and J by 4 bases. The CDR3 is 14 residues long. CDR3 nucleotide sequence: TGTGCCAGCAGCTTAGAACAGGGGCTCACTGAAGCTTTCTTT. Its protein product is CASSLEQGLTEAFF.

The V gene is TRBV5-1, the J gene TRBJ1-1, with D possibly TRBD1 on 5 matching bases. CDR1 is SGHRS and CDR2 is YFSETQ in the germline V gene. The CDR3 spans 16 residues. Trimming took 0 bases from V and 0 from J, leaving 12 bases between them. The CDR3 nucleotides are TGCGCCAGCAGCTTGGCCACCGGGACGGTGAACACTGAAGCTTTCTTT. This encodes CASSLATGTVNTEAFF.

As DNA, the CDR3 is TGTGCCAGCAGCACTCGTTCTAGCGGGAGGTTCTACGAGCAGTACTTC. Protein product: CASSTRSSGRFYEQYF. V and J are TRBV7-2 and TRBJ2-7, with 11 bases lining up with TRBD2. J was trimmed by 3 bases and V by 5 bases; bases with no gene match: 9. Per germline, CDR1 SGHTA and CDR2 FQGNSA. The CDR3 has 16 residues.

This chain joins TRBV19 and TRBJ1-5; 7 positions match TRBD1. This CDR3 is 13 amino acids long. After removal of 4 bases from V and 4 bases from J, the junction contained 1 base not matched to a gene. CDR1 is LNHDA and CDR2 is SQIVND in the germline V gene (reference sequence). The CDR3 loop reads CASSTRGNQPQHF. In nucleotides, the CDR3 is TGTGCCAGTAGTACCAGGGGGAATCAGCCCCAGCATTTT.

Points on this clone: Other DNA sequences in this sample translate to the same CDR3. The DNA for the CDR3 is TGTGCCACCAGCAGCGGCCTAAACTATGGCTACACCTTC. It specifies CATSSGLNYGYTF. The gene calls are TRBV15 and TRBJ1-2; D is undetermined. The ends were cut back, 3 bases at V and 2 bases at J, with 7 bases in the middle. The CDR3 loop spans 13 amino acids. Per germline, CDR1 LNHNV and CDR2 YYDKDF (reference sequence).

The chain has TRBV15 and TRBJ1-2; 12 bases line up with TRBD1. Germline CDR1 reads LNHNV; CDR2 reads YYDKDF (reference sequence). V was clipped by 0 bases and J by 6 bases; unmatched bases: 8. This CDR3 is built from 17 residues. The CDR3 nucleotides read TGTGCCACCAGCAGAGAACGCCGGGACAGGGGGCTCGATGGCTACACCTTC. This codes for CATSRERRDRGLDGYTF.